This T cell receptor (beta chain) originates from a study of shared clonotypes between healthy human individuals. Germline-derived CDR1 and CDR2 are SQVTM and ANQGSEA. This CDR3 contains 12 residues. Unmatched junction bases numbered 1, after V lost 4 bases and J lost 3 bases. This clone was counted between two and nine times. What it binds is unknown. The same CDR3 is also encoded by other DNA sequences in this sample. Assay execution proceeded at the deep level. Generated by immunoSEQ multiplex PCR, the TCRdb table keeps only in-frame clones and is missing some. The repertoire holds about 2.4 million clones, with over 85% as singletons. Study results and limitations: In having few donors, the study represented limited genetic and exposure-history diversity. For sorted subsets, rarefaction showed incomplete sequencing despite large depth. Generally, estimated richness proved larger in naive subsets than it did in memory subsets.

The origin of this receptor is a man between 18 and 35 years old in good health. Some clones in this sample may be carry-over from other donors' samples. Input material: naive CD4+ T cells from PBMCs. Subset defined: CD45RA+ positively selected. The V gene is TRBV29-1, the J gene TRBJ1-1, with 8 positions matching TRBD1. The CDR3 DNA is TGCAGCGTTGGACAGGGGTACACTGAAGCTTTCTTT. This translates into CSVGQGYTEAFF.